Listed here are 22 T cell receptor beta chains from one sample, sequenced in a study of OX40 agonist ivuxolimab in advanced cancers. Repertoires were generated with immunoSEQ multiplex PCR, while TCRdb's copy carries only in-frame clones and drops some. Found here are 20,000 to 25,000 clones, around 83% of them singletons; the top ten hold 30% to 35%. This specimen was CD4+ or CD8+ T cells sorted from blood, taken in a trial of the OX40 agonist ivuxolimab. These receptors all come from an adult with an advanced solid tumor such as melanoma, head and neck, liver or kidney cancer.

This clone is medium-sized. CDR3 DNA: TGCGCCAGCAGCCAATCCGGGACAGGGGCCTACGAGCAGTACTTC. Translating it yields CASSQSGTGAYEQYF. V and J are TRBV4-1 and TRBJ2-7; 10 nucleotides match TRBD1. The CDR3 contains 15 residues. CDR1 and CDR2 (germline): MGHRA, YSYEKL. After removal of 2 bases from V and 2 bases from J, the junction contained 3 bases not matched to a gene.

The V gene is TRBV18, the J gene TRBJ2-1; the match to TRBD2 covers 11 bases. The CDR3 extends over 16 amino acids. Germline V lookup: CDR1 KGHSH, CDR2 LQKENI. Unmatched junction bases numbered 4, after V lost 4 bases and J lost 2 bases. As DNA, the CDR3 is TGTGCCAGCTCACTCACTAGCGGGAGAACCTACAATGAGCAGTTCTTC. It specifies CASSLTSGRTYNEQFF.

The rearrangement joins TRBV29-1 to TRBJ1-1; the match to TRBD1 covers 7 bases. CDR3 length equals 13 residues. V was pared by 6 bases and J by 3 bases, with 7 bases of the junction left unmatched. In germline, CDR1 is SQVTM, CDR2 ANQGSEA. This CDR3 is CSVPLTGYTEAFF. The CDR3 nucleotides are TGCAGCGTGCCATTGACAGGGTACACTGAAGCTTTCTTT.

The chain links TRBV19 to TRBJ1-5; D is undetermined. Germline CDR1 LNHDA, CDR2 SQIVND (reference sequence). The V gene lost 6 bases and the J gene lost 3 bases, with 12 bases spanning the gap. The CDR3 consists of 14 residues. In nucleotides, the CDR3 is TGTGCCAGTAGACCTAAGGACCCCAATCAGCCCCAGCATTTT. It is translated as CASRPKDPNQPQHF. Drawing the rest from reference TRBV19 and TRBJ1-5, the complete variable domain is DGGITQSPKYLFRKEGQNVTLSCEQNLNHDAMYWYRQDPGQGLRLIYYSQIVNDFQKGDIAEGYSVSREKKESFPLTVTSAQKNPTAFYLCASRPKDPNQPQHFGDGTRLSIL.

The table lists this clone with a few counts. This same CDR3 is encoded by further DNA sequences in the sample. V usage is TRBV30 and J usage is TRBJ2-4, with 9 positions matching TRBD2. Germline V lookup: CDR1 GTSNPN, CDR2 SVGIG (reference sequence). CDR3 length: 14 residues. The CDR3 reads CDQAGGEILNIQYF. As DNA, the CDR3 is TGTGATCAAGCGGGAGGCGAGATTCTGAACATTCAGTACTTC.

In DNA form, the CDR3 reads TGTGCCAGCAGCCTTCAGGGATGGCAAGAGACCCAGTACTTC. Its protein is CASSLQGWQETQYF. The chain is built from TRBV7-9 and TRBJ2-5, with D possibly being TRBD1 (5 bases). Per the germline V gene, CDR1 is SEHNR and CDR2 is FQNEAQ (reference sequence). V was pared by 5 bases and J by 2 bases, with 12 bases between. This CDR3 has 14 amino acids.

A single count supports this clone. The chain carries TRBV9 and TRBJ2-3; 7 bases match TRBD2. The CDR3 length is 16 residues. The junction had 4 bases not matched to a gene; V was cut back by 0 bases and J by 0 bases. From germline, CDR1 is SGDLS and CDR2 YYNGEE. CDR3 in amino acids: CASSVAGSGSTDTQYF. DNA of the CDR3: TGTGCCAGCAGCGTAGCTGGTAGCGGGAGCACAGATACGCAGTATTTT.

The V gene is TRBV4-1, the J gene TRBJ2-2; 11 nucleotides match TRBD2. This CDR3 has 16 residues. Germline trimming cut 3 bases from V and 1 base from J; bases unmatched to any gene: 1. From germline, CDR1 is MGHRA and CDR2 YSYEKL. In nucleotides, the CDR3 is TGCGCCAGCAGCCATACTAGCGGGAGGAACACCGGGGAGCTGTTTTTT. It specifies CASSHTSGRNTGELFF.

The chain recombines TRBV28 with TRBJ2-1, with 8 bases matching TRBD1. V was clipped by 2 bases and J by 4 bases; unmatched bases: 4. Germline V gene sequence: CDR1 MDHEN, CDR2 SYDVKM. The CDR3 is 15 amino acids. CDR3 coding DNA: TGTGCCAGCAGTTTAGGACAGGGTCGGTACAATGAGCAGTTCTTC. Its protein is CASSLGQGRYNEQFF.

V usage is TRBV11-2 and J usage is TRBJ1-2; no reliable D call. V dropped 4 bases and J dropped 7 bases, with 22 bases sitting between them. This CDR3 spans 16 amino acids. CDR1 is SGHAT, CDR2 FQNNGV, per germline. Here the CDR3 DNA reads TGTGCCAGCAGCTCTCCGTTGCAAGTGACTGGAGGTGGCTACACCTTC. This encodes CASSSPLQVTGGGYTF.

This sequence joins TRBV14 and TRBJ2-5, with unresolved D. Germline-derived CDR1 and CDR2 are SGHDN and FVKESK. Trimming shortened V by 1 base and J by 4 bases, and 13 bases separated the two germline ends. The CDR3 runs to 15 residues. The CDR3 loop reads CASSQGPHLGETQYF. In nucleotides, the CDR3 is TGTGCCAGCAGCCAAGGGCCCCATCTAGGAGAGACCCAGTACTTC.

This sequence joins TRBV27 and TRBJ2-7, with no clear D. The V and J ends lost 0 bases and 0 bases respectively, with 12 bases between them. This CDR3 contains 16 residues. Looked up from germline, CDR1 is MNHEY and CDR2 is SMNVEV (reference sequence). The CDR3 DNA reads as TGTGCCAGCAGTTTATCGGCAGGTCCAACCTCCTACGAGCAGTACTTC. Translating gives CASSLSAGPTSYEQYF.

This chain joins TRBV7-9 and TRBJ2-3; D tentatively reads TRBD1 or TRBD2 (6 bases each). Germline CDR1 and CDR2: SEHNR and FQNEAQ (reference sequence). Trimming pared 2 bases from V and 11 bases from J, leaving 23 bases between. CDR3 size: 16 residues. CDR3 sequence (DNA): TGTGCCAGCAGCTTATGGGGGGCTGGTCTTAAGAACGAGCAGTATTTT. This gives the protein CASSLWGAGLKNEQYF. Together with reference TRBV7-9 and TRBJ2-3, the CDR3 gives the full variable domain: DTGVSQNPRHKITKRGQNVTFRCDPISEHNRLYWYRQTLGQGPEFLTYFQNEAQLEKSRLLSDRFSAERPKGSFSTLEIQRTEQGDSAMYLCASSLWGAGLKNEQYFGPGTRLTVL.

This clone was counted a few times. The genes are TRBV5-4 and TRBJ2-2; a possible D gene is TRBD2 (6 bases). In germline, CDR1 is SGHNT, CDR2 YYREEE (reference sequence). This CDR3 has 15 amino acids. V was pared by 0 bases and J by 3 bases, with 9 bases between. This chain's CDR3 is CASSLDGSYTGELFF. CDR3 DNA: TGTGCCAGCAGCTTGGACGGGAGTTACACCGGGGAGCTGTTTTTT.

In this sample, this clone turned up a few times. V gene TRBV11-3 combines with J gene TRBJ2-2; D may be TRBD1 or TRBD2 (5 bases each). This CDR3 region has 16 residues. V lost 5 bases and J 2 bases, leaving 15 bases between the germline ends. CDR1 SGHNT and CDR2 YENEEA come from the germline V gene. DNA of the CDR3: TGTGCCAGCAGCAGGAGGACAAACCCAAACACCGGGGAGCTGTTTTTT. This codes for CASSRRTNPNTGELFF.

This clone was counted between two and nine times. The chain links TRBV9 to TRBJ2-7; D is uncertain. Trimming shortened V by 0 bases and J by 8 bases, and 9 bases separated the two germline ends. Germline V gives CDR1 SGDLS, CDR2 YYNGEE. The CDR3 runs to 12 residues. The CDR3 here is CASSVGSSKQYF. The CDR3 bases are TGTGCCAGCAGCGTAGGATCGTCCAAGCAGTACTTC.

This clone appeared once. The chain employs TRBV30 and TRBJ1-6; no clear D gene. From germline, CDR1 is GTSNPN and CDR2 SVGIG (reference sequence). With 6 bases removed from V and 7 bases from J, the gap between germline ends came to 13 bases. This CDR3 comprises 13 residues. CDR3 sequence: CACQDGFNSPLHF. The CDR3 region has the DNA TGTGCCTGCCAGGACGGATTCAATTCACCCCTCCACTTT.

This chain uses TRBV7-9 with TRBJ2-3, with TRBD2 identical over 7 bases. The CDR3 length is 14 residues. Germline CDR1 and CDR2: SEHNR and FQNEAQ (reference sequence). Trimming took 2 bases from V and 3 from J; bases not matched to a gene: 2. The CDR3 here is CASSLLRETDTQYF. The CDR3 bases are TGTGCCAGCAGCTTACTGCGGGAGACAGATACGCAGTATTTT.

The chain is built from TRBV5-6 and TRBJ2-5, with TRBD1 matching over 8 bases. Germline CDR1 reads SGHDT; CDR2 reads YYEEEE. The length of the CDR3 is 13 residues. Trimming took 1 base from V and 5 from J; bases not matched to a gene: 1. CDR3 in DNA: TGTGCCAGCAGCTTGTCAGGGGGCGAGACCCAGTACTTC. It is translated as CASSLSGGETQYF.

The V gene is TRBV7-9, the J gene TRBJ1-1; D gene unclear. This CDR3 is built from 16 residues. The germline gives CDR1 SEHNR, CDR2 FQNEAQ (reference sequence). The ends were cut back, 6 bases at V and 0 bases at J, with 17 bases in the middle. The CDR3 is CASRDEFGGMNTEAFF. CDR3 nucleotides: TGTGCCAGCAGGGACGAGTTTGGAGGGATGAACACTGAAGCTTTCTTT.

This clone was seen just once. The rearrangement joins TRBV5-1 to TRBJ2-3; no definite D call. Trimming pared 1 base from V and 2 bases from J, leaving 8 bases between. Germline CDR1 SGHRS, CDR2 YFSETQ. The length of the CDR3 is 14 residues. In DNA form, the CDR3 reads TGCGCCAGCAGCTTGTACTCCAACACAGATACGCAGTATTTT. Residues: CASSLYSNTDTQYF.

The rearrangement links TRBV7-9 to TRBJ2-1; D is perhaps TRBD1 or TRBD2 (5 bases each). Germline loops: CDR1 SEHNR, CDR2 FQNEAQ (reference sequence). The CDR3 covers 14 residues. Between the trimmed V and J ends, which lost 5 bases and 6 bases, there was a span of 14 bases. The CDR3 DNA reads TGTGCCAGCAGCACCCCGGGACCAGGCAATGAGCAGTTCTTC. Its protein is CASSTPGPGNEQFF.